This T cell receptor beta chain originates from a study of PD-L1 blockade in urothelial cancer. Overall study: The patients' atezolizumab therapy, 1,200 mg intravenously every 3 weeks, started in the mid-2010s. Blood samples contained a median around 140,000 T cells.

Sample contribution per patient ranged from 1 to 8, covering pretreatment and on-treatment. This CDR3 has 14 residues. V was shortened by 6 bases and J by 9 bases, with 21 bases between the two germline ends. The germline CDR1 and CDR2 sequences are SGHRS and YFSETQ. Only in-frame clones appear in the TCRdb table, and some are missing; sequencing was by immunoSEQ multiplex PCR. The data hold around 100,000 clones, with around 85% observed a single time. The specimen was PBMCs, collected around atezolizumab (anti-PD-L1) treatment. The rearrangement links TRBV5-1 to TRBJ2-5, with D possibly matching TRBD1 (5 bases). This TCR was sampled from a man in his fifties with urothelial cancer. CDR3: CASTPRQGSWPQYF. The CDR3, as DNA: TGCGCCAGCACCCCGAGGCAGGGATCTTGGCCCCAGTACTTC.